The 5 T cell receptor beta chains presented below share a single source sample, sequenced in a study of spatial heterogeneity in lung cancer. As for time point: sample taken at primary tumor resection. Unsorted whole RNA of tumor, nontumor lung or frozen PBMC was sequenced. One entry per CDR3 protein results from TCRdb running MiXCR on the 5' RACE reads. Here the sample spans about 48,000 distinct CDR3 sequences, under 6% being singletons. Sequenced here: PBMCs, sampled at surgery. These receptors all come from a male donor with early-stage non-small cell lung cancer.

This clonotype was detected only a few times. The V gene is TRBV18, the J gene TRBJ1-1, with D possibly being TRBD1 (6 bases). CDR1 KGHSH and CDR2 LQKENI come from the germline V gene. The CDR3 runs to 14 residues. V gave up 3 bases and J gave up 7 bases, with 15 bases separating them. CDR3 bases: TGTGCCAGCTCACCGGACAGAAACTTCTATGAAGCTTTCTTT. It yields the protein CASSPDRNFYEAFF.

This clonotype occurred many times. The DNA of the CDR3 is TGCGCCAGCAGCTTGGGGCAGGGGGCTTACGAGCAGTACTTC. Protein product: CASSLGQGAYEQYF. V and J are TRBV5-1 and TRBJ2-7; 8 bases are a match to TRBD1. Per the germline V gene, CDR1 is SGHRS and CDR2 is YFSETQ. The CDR3 covers 14 residues. Germline trimming cut 0 bases from V and 4 bases from J; bases unmatched to any gene: 3.

The V gene is TRBV6-1, the J gene TRBJ2-1; D is unclear. The CDR3 has 16 residues. The germline V gene has CDR1 MNHNS and CDR2 SASEGT. The ends were cut back, 6 bases at V and 0 bases at J, with 15 bases in the middle. The DNA of the CDR3 is TGTGCCAGCAGCGTAAGAGCCGCGTACTCCTACAATGAGCAGTTCTTC. It yields the protein CASSVRAAYSYNEQFF.

The chain joins TRBV6-5 to TRBJ2-3; no clear D. The germline V and J ends were trimmed by 5 bases and 1 base, with 13 bases remaining between them. The CDR3 spans 15 residues. The germline V gene encodes CDR1 MNHEY and CDR2 SVGAGI. The CDR3 spells CASSIRPQGTDTQYF. CDR3 in DNA: TGTGCCAGCAGTATTCGGCCTCAGGGCACAGATACGCAGTATTTT.

In its sample, this clonotype was seen many times. The chain uses TRBV5-6 and TRBJ2-7, with a weak D call TRBD2 (6 bases). The CDR3 is made up of 15 amino acids. Germline CDR1 is SGHDT and CDR2 is YYEEEE. The germline V and J ends were trimmed by 0 bases and 2 bases, with 12 bases remaining between them. CDR3 region: CASSLGAGNPYEQYF. CDR3 coding DNA: TGTGCCAGCAGCTTGGGGGCGGGGAACCCCTACGAGCAGTACTTC.